Following are 13 T cell receptor beta chains from one sample sequenced in a study of shared clonotypes between healthy human individuals. The assay was immunoSEQ multiplex PCR, and TCRdb's table has in-frame clones only and misses some. The profile covers 1,400,000 or so clones, with 98% to 99% appearing a single time and 0.36% taken by the ten largest. The sample consisted of naive CD4+ T cells sorted from blood. The subset was: CD45RA+ positively selected. The receptor set was obtained from a man aged 25 to 45 in good health.

The V gene is TRBV30, the J gene TRBJ1-1; D is ambiguous. V was clipped by 4 bases and J by 4 bases, with 7 bases between them. The CDR3 spans 11 residues. Germline V lookup: CDR1 GTSNPN, CDR2 SVGIG (reference sequence). CDR3 sequence: CAWTMGTEAFF. As DNA, the CDR3 is TGTGCCTGGACGATGGGCACTGAAGCTTTCTTT.

V usage is TRBV28 and J usage is TRBJ2-2; 10 nucleotides agree with TRBD2. J was trimmed by 7 bases and V by 5 bases; bases with no gene match: 10. The CDR3 loop spans 16 amino acids. The germline gives CDR1 MDHEN, CDR2 SYDVKM. The CDR3 loop is CASSTSGTSVYGELFF. CDR3 bases: TGTGCCAGCAGTACATCCGGGACTAGCGTTTACGGGGAGCTGTTTTTT.

A note on this clone: Distinct nucleotide sequences in the sample also encode this CDR3. This sequence joins TRBV20-1 and TRBJ2-7; D not resolved. V lost 6 bases, J lost 1 base, and 4 bases lay in between. This CDR3 is built from 10 residues. Germline CDR1 DFQATT, CDR2 SNEGSKA (reference sequence). DNA of the CDR3: TGCAGTGCCCGTTCCTACGAGCAGTACTTC. It is translated as CSARSYEQYF.

This sequence joins TRBV6-6 and TRBJ2-7; 15 nucleotides agree with TRBD2. This CDR3 is 15 amino acids long. With V trimmed by 7 bases and J by 5 bases, 6 bases remained unmatched. Germline assignment: CDR1 MNHNY and CDR2 SVGAGI (reference sequence). CDR3 loop: CASNTGTSGGNEQYF. As DNA, the CDR3 is TGTGCCAGCAATACCGGGACTAGCGGGGGGAACGAGCAGTACTTC.

V gene TRBV5-1 combines with J gene TRBJ2-5; TRBD2 agrees at 11 bases. Trimming at V came to 1 base and at J to 0 bases, leaving 11 bases not matched to a gene. Germline V gene data show CDR1 as SGHRS and CDR2 as YFSETQ. This CDR3 is 19 amino acids long. CDR3 nucleotides: TGCGCCAGCAGCTTGTCCCTACTAGCGGGAGTGGGGTACCAAGAGACCCAGTACTTC. Its protein product is CASSLSLLAGVGYQETQYF.

V is TRBV30 and J is TRBJ2-1; D might be TRBD2 (5 bases). The germline V gene encodes CDR1 GTSNPN and CDR2 SVGIG (reference sequence). Trimming cost V 0 bases and J 1 base, with 7 bases left between them. CDR3 size: 14 residues. The CDR3 loop is CAWSVRGSYNEQFF. The CDR3, as DNA: TGTGCCTGGAGTGTAAGAGGGTCCTACAATGAGCAGTTCTTC.

J is TRBJ1-4 and V is TRBV5-1; 11 bases are a match to TRBD1. V trimming: 5 bases; J trimming: 6 bases; junction bases outside the gene matches: 6. CDR3 length: 15 residues. Looked up from germline, CDR1 is SGHRS and CDR2 is YFSETQ. CDR3 protein: CASRRTGGSYEKLFF. CDR3 nucleotides: TGCGCCAGCAGACGGACAGGGGGCTCCTATGAAAAACTGTTTTTT. The entire variable domain, with the rest obtained from reference TRBV5-1 and TRBJ1-4, is as follows: KAGVTQTPRYLIKTRGQQVTLSCSPISGHRSVSWYQQTPGQGLQFLFEYFSETQRNKGNFPGRFSGRQFSNSRSEMNVSTLELGDSALYLCASRRTGGSYEKLFFGSGTQLSVL.

The chain uses TRBV2 and TRBJ2-2; 9 bases match TRBD1. CDR3 length: 14 residues. From germline, CDR1 is SNHLY and CDR2 FYNNEI. V lost 6 bases to trimming and J lost 6 bases; unmatched junction nucleotides: 5. The CDR3 DNA is TGTGCCAGCAGCGACGACAGGGGGGCCGGGGAGCTGTTTTTT. Its protein is CASSDDRGAGELFF.

With regard to this clone: At the DNA level, this CDR3 is encoded by other sequences in the same sample as well. The rearrangement uses TRBV11-2 and TRBJ2-3; unclear D gene. Germline-derived CDR1 and CDR2 are SGHAT and FQNNGV. V lost 3 bases and J lost 6, with 10 bases in between. The CDR3 has 13 amino acids. As DNA, the CDR3 is TGTGCCAGCAGCTTGGCTGGGCCCGATACGCAGTATTTT. Translated: CASSLAGPDTQYF.

J is TRBJ2-7 and V is TRBV5-5; D uncertain. V was shortened by 4 bases and J by 6 bases, with 8 bases between the two germline ends. The CDR3 length is 11 residues. Germline assignment: CDR1 SGHKS and CDR2 YYEKEE (reference sequence). The CDR3 protein is CASSRDLEQYF. CDR3 in DNA: TGTGCCAGCAGCAGGGATCTCGAGCAGTACTTC. Variable domain in full (rest from reference TRBV5-5 and TRBJ2-7): DAGVTQSPTHLIKTRGQQVTLRCSPISGHKSVSWYQQVLGQGPQFIFQYYEKEERGRGNFPDRFSARQFPNYSSELNVNALLLGDSALYLCASSRDLEQYFGPGTRLTVT.

In nucleotides, the CDR3 is TGTGCCAGCAGCACAAGGGACAGCCTAACGAATGGCTACACCTTC. It translates to CASSTRDSLTNGYTF. This chain uses TRBV7-9 with TRBJ1-2; TRBD1 matches 7 bases. Germline-derived CDR1 and CDR2 are SEHNR and FQNEAQ (reference sequence). The J segment lost 6 bases and the V segment lost 5 bases, leaving 12 bases of the junction unmatched. CDR3 length equals 15 residues.

The rearrangement joins TRBV10-3 to TRBJ2-3; D may be TRBD1 or TRBD2 (5 bases each). CDR1 is ENHRY and CDR2 is SYGVKD in the germline V gene. The CDR3 spans 17 residues. Trimming took 1 base from V and 0 from J, leaving 14 bases between them. The DNA for the CDR3 is TGTGCCATCAGTGAGTATCCGGGGCACATCAGCACAGATACGCAGTATTTT. Translated: CAISEYPGHISTDTQYF.

The chain recombines TRBV7-4 with TRBJ2-7; no reliable D call. The CDR3 has 13 amino acids. V was shortened by 3 bases and J by 4 bases, with 10 bases between the two germline ends. The germline gives CDR1 SGHVT, CDR2 SQSDAQ. DNA of the CDR3: TGTGCCAGCAGCTTGGCTGGAAGGTACGAGCAGTACTTC. Amino acid sequence: CASSLAGRYEQYF.